Shown below are 6 T cell receptor beta chains from a single sample sequenced in a study of T-cell memory formation after mild COVID-19. TCRdb itself ran the 5' RACE reads through MiXCR, one entry per CDR3 protein. The sample gives approximately 490,000 distinct CDR3 sequences, roughly 21% of which show up once; around 12% is in the top ten. The sample consisted of PBMCs or a T cell subset sorted from them (not recorded which). The source of these receptors is an adult woman who had mild COVID-19 (a few samples of this study predate the infection). Cell type and time point are not known.

Only a few counts were recorded for this clonotype. The V and J genes are TRBV5-4 and TRBJ1-1; 8 bases match TRBD1. This CDR3 contains 14 residues. Germline-derived CDR1 and CDR2 are SGHNT and YYREEE (reference sequence). V shed 4 bases and J 4 bases; nucleotides not matched to a gene: 6. CDR3 sequence: CASSTRTGLTEAFF. DNA for the CDR3: TGTGCCAGCAGCACGAGGACAGGGCTCACTGAAGCTTTCTTT.

This clonotype was counted many times. This chain joins TRBV7-8 and TRBJ2-1; TRBD2 matches 8 bases. The CDR3 spans 18 residues. Germline CDR1 is SGHVS and CDR2 is FQNEAQ. V lost 3 bases to trimming and J lost 0 bases; unmatched junction nucleotides: 10. In DNA form, the CDR3 reads TGTGCCAGCAGCTTTCGGGCTAGCGGGTGGGGCTCCTACAATGAGCAGTTCTTC. Its translation is CASSFRASGWGSYNEQFF.

The chain uses TRBV5-5 and TRBJ1-1, with no clear D. This CDR3 region has 16 residues. CDR1 is SGHKS and CDR2 is YYEKEE in the germline V gene (reference sequence). Deletions cut 0 bases from V and 0 bases from J, with 12 bases between. The CDR3 nucleotides are TGTGCCAGCAGCTTGGAGCGAATGTGGGTGAACACTGAAGCTTTCTTT. This encodes CASSLERMWVNTEAFF.

This clonotype was seen a handful of times. The CDR3 spells CASRGQVTEAFF. CDR3 DNA: TGTGCCAGCAGGGGACAGGTCACTGAAGCTTTCTTT. The rearrangement uses TRBV6-1 and TRBJ1-1, with 8 bases aligning to TRBD1. Germline-derived CDR1 and CDR2 are MNHNS and SASEGT. The CDR3 consists of 12 residues. Losses at the gene ends were 6 bases for V and 4 bases for J; bases not matched to a gene: 1.

The chain employs TRBV12-2 and TRBJ1-2; the DNA was not compared with TRBD1, the D call given in the table. TRBV12-2 is given as a pseudogene. This CDR3 has 18 residues. CDR3 DNA sequence: TGTGCAAGTCGCGGGCCCGGACAGGGGGCTTATTGCCCCCTTGGCTACACCTTC. Residues: CASRGPGQGAYCPLGYTF.

The chain's CDR3 is CSARDPREKSYEQYF. In DNA, the CDR3 is TGCAGTGCTAGAGATCCTCGGGAGAAAAGCTACGAGCAGTACTTC. This chain links TRBV20-1 with TRBJ2-7; the D gene is possibly TRBD2 (6 bases). The V end was cut by 0 bases, the J end by 3 bases, with 15 bases between. The CDR3 has 15 amino acids. In germline, CDR1 is DFQATT, CDR2 SNEGSKA (reference sequence).